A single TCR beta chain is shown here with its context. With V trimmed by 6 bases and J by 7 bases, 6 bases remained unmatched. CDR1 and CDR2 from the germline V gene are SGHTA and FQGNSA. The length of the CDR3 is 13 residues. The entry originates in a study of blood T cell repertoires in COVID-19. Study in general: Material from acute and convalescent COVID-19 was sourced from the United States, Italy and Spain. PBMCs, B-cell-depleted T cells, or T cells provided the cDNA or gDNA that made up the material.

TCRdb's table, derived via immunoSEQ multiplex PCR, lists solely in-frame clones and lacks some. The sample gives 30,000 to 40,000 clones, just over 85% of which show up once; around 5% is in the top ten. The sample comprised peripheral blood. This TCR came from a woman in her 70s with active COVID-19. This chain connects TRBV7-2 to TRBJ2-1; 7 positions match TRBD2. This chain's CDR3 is CASRWGGENEQFF. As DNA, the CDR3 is TGTGCCAGCAGATGGGGGGGGGAGAATGAGCAGTTCTTC. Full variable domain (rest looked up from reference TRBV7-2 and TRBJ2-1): GAGVSQSPSNKVTEKGKDVELRCDPISGHTALYWYRQSLGQGLEFLIYFQGNSAPDKSGLPSDRFSAERTGGSVSTLTIQRTQQEDSAVYLCASRWGGENEQFFGPGTRLTVL.